The clone carrying this T cell receptor beta chain was counted only a few times. Its antigen remains unknown. These data belong to a study of T cells in Graves' hyperthyroidism and ophthalmopathy. Study results and caveats: The model forecast ophthalmopathy, anticipating it by a median roughly 6 months before onset.

Amplification of TCR beta CDR3 regions used RNA as the template. HTBI primers were employed in a first-round RT-PCR of the TCR CDR3. One entry per CDR3 protein, called by TCRdb with MiXCR from the multiplex PCR reads. Here the sample spans about 510,000 distinct CDR3 sequences, approximately 14% being singletons. Patients counted as stable if ophthalmopathy did not develop within 18 months. The germline gives CDR1 SGHRS, CDR2 YFSETQ. CDR3 length equals 18 residues. V trimming: 1 base; J trimming: 3 bases; junction bases outside the gene matches: 11. The sample consisted of blood. This clonotype originated in a woman aged 40 to 50 with Graves' hyperthyroidism. The rearrangement links TRBV5-1 to TRBJ1-2, with 11 bases identical to TRBD1. The CDR3 here is CASSLMGTPGQGDYGYTF. The CDR3 DNA reads as TGCGCCAGCAGCTTGATGGGAACCCCGGGACAGGGGGACTATGGCTACACCTTC.